A selection of T cell receptor beta chains follows, all from one sample in a study of OX40 agonist ivuxolimab in advanced cancers. Generated by immunoSEQ multiplex PCR, the TCRdb table keeps only in-frame clones and is missing some. Here the sample spans 60,000 to 85,000 clones, about 85% being singletons. The sequences come from CD4+ or CD8+ T cells sorted from blood, collected in a trial of the OX40 agonist ivuxolimab. The origin of the receptors is an adult with an advanced solid tumor such as melanoma, head and neck, liver or kidney cancer. Both conserved end residues are part of each CDR3. The order of the fields is J gene, V gene, D gene, clone size, CDR3 DNA, CDR3 protein. The D gene is left open where the match is weak. Clone size appears in some rows only: once, few, many, or a class for an expanded clone.

j_call: TRBJ1-6
v_call: TRBV14
d_call: NA
clone_size: few
cdr3_nt: TGTGCCAGCAGCCAAGGAGCGAAGTCCCTTTATTCACCCCTCCACTTT
cdr3_aa: CASSQGAKSLYSPLHF

j_call: TRBJ2-7
v_call: TRBV29-1
d_call: NA
clone_size: NA
cdr3_nt: TGCAGCGTTGGGGGGACCGGGACTCAATCCTCCTACGAGCAGTACTTC
cdr3_aa: CSVGGTGTQSSYEQYF

j_call: TRBJ2-5
v_call: TRBV27
d_call: NA
clone_size: few
cdr3_nt: TGTGCCAGCAGGATGAGTACAGGGTTCGGGCCAAGCGGGACCCAGTACTTC
cdr3_aa: CASRMSTGFGPSGTQYF

j_call: TRBJ2-4
v_call: TRBV28
d_call: NA
clone_size: NA
cdr3_nt: TGTGCCAGCAGGAGTCGGAACATTCAGTACTTC
cdr3_aa: CASRSRNIQYF

j_call: TRBJ2-1
v_call: TRBV6-4
d_call: TRBD2
clone_size: few
cdr3_nt: TGTGCCAGCAGTGGGACTAGCGGCTCCTACAATGAGCAGTTCTTC
cdr3_aa: CASSGTSGSYNEQFF

j_call: TRBJ2-2
v_call: TRBV5-1
d_call: NA
clone_size: NA
cdr3_nt: TGCGCCAGCCGCGGGACTTGGAACACCGGGGAGCTGTTTTTT
cdr3_aa: CASRGTWNTGELFF

j_call: TRBJ2-1
v_call: TRBV13
d_call: NA
clone_size: NA
cdr3_nt: TGTGCCAGCAGCTTTGGGGGGAGCTCCTACAATGAGCAGTTCTTC
cdr3_aa: CASSFGGSSYNEQFF

j_call: TRBJ2-7
v_call: TRBV5-5
d_call: TRBD2
clone_size: NA
cdr3_nt: TGTGCCAGCAGCTCCGGACTAGCGGGGTCCGTCTACGAGCAGTACTTC
cdr3_aa: CASSSGLAGSVYEQYF

j_call: TRBJ1-1
v_call: TRBV4-1
d_call: NA
clone_size: once
cdr3_nt: TGCGCCAGCAGCCCCCGCGGGGGTAACACTGAAGCTTTCTTT
cdr3_aa: CASSPRGGNTEAFF

j_call: TRBJ1-2
v_call: TRBV5-6
d_call: TRBD1
clone_size: NA
cdr3_nt: TGTGCCAGCAGCATAAACAGGGGGCGTGTCTATGGCTACACCTTC
cdr3_aa: CASSINRGRVYGYTF

j_call: TRBJ1-1
v_call: TRBV4-2
d_call: NA
clone_size: NA
cdr3_nt: TGTGCCAGCAGCCAAGAGGGCGCCCCGGGCACTGAAGCTTTCTTT
cdr3_aa: CASSQEGAPGTEAFF

j_call: TRBJ1-5
v_call: TRBV6-6
d_call: NA
clone_size: NA
cdr3_nt: TGTGCCAGCACCCTCGGGCGGGCTAGCAATCAGCCCCAGCATTTT
cdr3_aa: CASTLGRASNQPQHF

j_call: TRBJ2-1
v_call: TRBV6-1
d_call: NA
clone_size: NA
cdr3_nt: TGTGCCAGCAGTGAACCAGGGTACGGTGAGCAGTTCTTC
cdr3_aa: CASSEPGYGEQFF

j_call: TRBJ1-1
v_call: TRBV9
d_call: NA
clone_size: NA
cdr3_nt: TGTGCCAGCAGCGTAGGTTGGGGAGTAGGGGTCGGTGAAGCTTTCTTT
cdr3_aa: CASSVGWGVGVGEAFF

j_call: TRBJ2-7
v_call: TRBV25-1
d_call: NA
clone_size: NA
cdr3_nt: TGTGCCAGCAGTGGAGGGGCTTCGGTCGAGCAGTACTTC
cdr3_aa: CASSGGASVEQYF

j_call: TRBJ1-2
v_call: TRBV28
d_call: TRBD1
clone_size: NA
cdr3_nt: TGTGCCAGCAGTTTGGCGGACAGGGTCTATGGCTACACCTTC
cdr3_aa: CASSLADRVYGYTF

j_call: TRBJ1-2
v_call: TRBV7-9
d_call: NA
clone_size: NA
cdr3_nt: TGTGCCAGCAGCCTAAGCGATGGCTACACCTTC
cdr3_aa: CASSLSDGYTF

j_call: TRBJ1-2
v_call: TRBV7-9
d_call: NA
clone_size: few
cdr3_nt: TGTGCCAGCAGCTTGGAGGGGAGAGTGAACTATGGCTACACCTTC
cdr3_aa: CASSLEGRVNYGYTF

j_call: TRBJ2-1
v_call: TRBV28
d_call: TRBD2
clone_size: NA
cdr3_nt: TGTGCCAGCAGGAGGACTAGCAACTACAATGAGCAGTTCTTC
cdr3_aa: CASRRTSNYNEQFF

j_call: TRBJ1-3
v_call: TRBV7-2
d_call: NA
clone_size: NA
cdr3_nt: TGTGCCAGCAGTGCAAGGGGGGGAAACACCATATATTTT
cdr3_aa: CASSARGGNTIYF

j_call: TRBJ1-2
v_call: TRBV5-4
d_call: TRBD1
clone_size: NA
cdr3_nt: TGTGCCAGCAGGCGGACAGGTTCTAACTATGGCTACACCTTC
cdr3_aa: CASRRTGSNYGYTF

j_call: TRBJ1-5
v_call: TRBV7-2
d_call: NA
clone_size: NA
cdr3_nt: TGTGCCAGCAGCACAGGACAGATAATCAATCAGCCCCAGCATTTT
cdr3_aa: CASSTGQIINQPQHF

j_call: TRBJ1-2
v_call: TRBV16
d_call: TRBD1
clone_size: NA
cdr3_nt: TGTGCCAGCAGCCAAGCGGGACAGAACTATGGCTACACCTTC
cdr3_aa: CASSQAGQNYGYTF

j_call: TRBJ2-3
v_call: TRBV7-2
d_call: NA
clone_size: NA
cdr3_nt: TGTGCCAGCAGCGTCAGAGGCCCCTTAGCGGCTTCTAGCACAGATACGCAGTATTTT
cdr3_aa: CASSVRGPLAASSTDTQYF

j_call: TRBJ2-5
v_call: TRBV7-6
d_call: NA
clone_size: NA
cdr3_nt: TGTGCCAGCAGCTCGGAGGAAGAGACCCAGTACTTC
cdr3_aa: CASSSEEETQYF

j_call: TRBJ2-2
v_call: TRBV18
d_call: NA
clone_size: NA
cdr3_nt: TGTGCCAGCTCACTCAGGGCTGGAAACACCTACGCCACGAACACCGGGGAGCTGTTTTTT
cdr3_aa: CASSLRAGNTYATNTGELFF

j_call: TRBJ2-3
v_call: TRBV28
d_call: NA
clone_size: NA
cdr3_nt: TGTGCCAGCAGTTTGAGGGACACTAGCACAGATACGCAGTATTTT
cdr3_aa: CASSLRDTSTDTQYF

j_call: TRBJ1-4
v_call: TRBV11-2
d_call: NA
clone_size: NA
cdr3_nt: TGTGCCAGCAGCTTGCTCTCGGGGATGAGGGAAAAACTGTTTTTT
cdr3_aa: CASSLLSGMREKLFF

j_call: TRBJ2-1
v_call: TRBV5-1
d_call: NA
clone_size: NA
cdr3_nt: TGCGCCAGCAGCTTGGCAAGGAACAATGAGCAGTTCTTC
cdr3_aa: CASSLARNNEQFF

j_call: TRBJ1-2
v_call: TRBV6-6
d_call: NA
clone_size: NA
cdr3_nt: TGTGCCAGCAGTTTTTCGGGTGGCTACACCTTC
cdr3_aa: CASSFSGGYTF

j_call: TRBJ2-3
v_call: TRBV5-1
d_call: NA
clone_size: NA
cdr3_nt: TGCGCCAGCGGCTCGACCACAGATACGCAGTATTTT
cdr3_aa: CASGSTTDTQYF

j_call: TRBJ2-1
v_call: TRBV7-8
d_call: NA
clone_size: NA
cdr3_nt: TGTGCCAGCAGCACCCGAGACGGCAGCTCCTACAATGAGCAGTTCTTC
cdr3_aa: CASSTRDGSSYNEQFF

j_call: TRBJ2-3
v_call: TRBV9
d_call: NA
clone_size: NA
cdr3_nt: TGTGCCAGCAGCTTTCGGGGTAGCACAGATACGCAGTATTTT
cdr3_aa: CASSFRGSTDTQYF

j_call: TRBJ1-4
v_call: TRBV5-1
d_call: TRBD1
clone_size: NA
cdr3_nt: TGCGCCAGCAGCTTGGAAGGACAGGGGGCATCGGGAAAACTGTTTTTT
cdr3_aa: CASSLEGQGASGKLFF

j_call: TRBJ1-1
v_call: TRBV29-1
d_call: TRBD1
clone_size: NA
cdr3_nt: TGCAGCGTTGTACCCGACAGGGCCACTGAAGCTTTCTTT
cdr3_aa: CSVVPDRATEAFF

j_call: TRBJ1-6
v_call: TRBV18
d_call: NA
clone_size: NA
cdr3_nt: TGTGCCAGCTCACAAGGCGGGGGCGTAAATTCACCCCTCCACTTT
cdr3_aa: CASSQGGGVNSPLHF

j_call: TRBJ2-3
v_call: TRBV28
d_call: TRBD2
clone_size: NA
cdr3_nt: TGTGCCAGCAGTCCTCTCACCTGGACTAGCGGGGAAGGGGATACGCAGTATTTT
cdr3_aa: CASSPLTWTSGEGDTQYF

j_call: TRBJ2-3
v_call: TRBV27
d_call: TRBD1
clone_size: NA
cdr3_nt: TGTGCCAGCAGTCCGAGGGGGCCTAGCACAGATACGCAGTATTTT
cdr3_aa: CASSPRGPSTDTQYF

j_call: TRBJ1-2
v_call: TRBV28
d_call: NA
clone_size: NA
cdr3_nt: TGTGCCAGCAGTCCCCCCCCGGGGGGCGGCTATGGCTACACCTTC
cdr3_aa: CASSPPPGGGYGYTF

j_call: TRBJ2-7
v_call: TRBV2
d_call: TRBD2
clone_size: once
cdr3_nt: TGTGCCAGCAAGGTTAGCGGGGGGGCCCCCCTCGAGCAGTACTTC
cdr3_aa: CASKVSGGAPLEQYF

j_call: TRBJ1-4
v_call: TRBV9
d_call: NA
clone_size: NA
cdr3_nt: TGTGCCAGCAGTTTTCAGGGGGAAAAACTGTTTTTT
cdr3_aa: CASSFQGEKLFF

j_call: TRBJ2-3
v_call: TRBV5-6
d_call: NA
clone_size: NA
cdr3_nt: TGTGCCAGCAGCTTGCGGGAAACAGATACGCAGTATTTT
cdr3_aa: CASSLRETDTQYF

j_call: TRBJ1-6
v_call: TRBV30
d_call: NA
clone_size: NA
cdr3_nt: TGTGCCTGTTATGAAGGGAGGTCACCCCTCCACTTT
cdr3_aa: CACYEGRSPLHF

j_call: TRBJ2-5
v_call: TRBV7-9
d_call: NA
clone_size: NA
cdr3_nt: TGTGCCAGCAGCAAAGAGGGGACCCCCCATCTGGCCCAGTACTTC
cdr3_aa: CASSKEGTPHLAQYF

j_call: TRBJ1-5
v_call: TRBV28
d_call: NA
clone_size: NA
cdr3_nt: TGTGCCAGCAGTTTTACAGCGATCACGATTTATCAGCCCCAGCATTTT
cdr3_aa: CASSFTAITIYQPQHF

j_call: TRBJ2-3
v_call: TRBV18
d_call: NA
clone_size: once
cdr3_nt: TGTGCCAGCTCACCACCATTGGGCACAGATACGCAGTATTTT
cdr3_aa: CASSPPLGTDTQYF

j_call: TRBJ2-7
v_call: TRBV6-5
d_call: NA
clone_size: NA
cdr3_nt: TGTGCCAGCAGGCTCGCTAGCGTGCCTGGGGAGCAGTACTTC
cdr3_aa: CASRLASVPGEQYF

j_call: TRBJ2-2
v_call: TRBV11-3
d_call: TRBD1
clone_size: NA
cdr3_nt: TGTGCCAGCAGCTTGAACAGGGGGGCCACCGGGGAGCTGTTTTTT
cdr3_aa: CASSLNRGATGELFF

j_call: TRBJ1-5
v_call: TRBV7-2
d_call: NA
clone_size: NA
cdr3_nt: TGTGCCAGCAGCTTTAAGGGAGATCAGCCCCAGCATTTT
cdr3_aa: CASSFKGDQPQHF

j_call: TRBJ1-4
v_call: TRBV4-1
d_call: NA
clone_size: NA
cdr3_nt: TGCGCCAGCAGCCAAGATCGGGGAACTACAAATGAAAAACTGTTTTTT
cdr3_aa: CASSQDRGTTNEKLFF

j_call: TRBJ2-7
v_call: TRBV19
d_call: NA
clone_size: NA
cdr3_nt: TGTGCCAGTAGTATAGGTGAAGTCGGCTACTACGAGCAGTACTTC
cdr3_aa: CASSIGEVGYYEQYF

j_call: TRBJ1-1
v_call: TRBV7-2
d_call: NA
clone_size: NA
cdr3_nt: TGTGCCAGCAGCTTGTTTTCCCTGAACACTGAAGCTTTCTTT
cdr3_aa: CASSLFSLNTEAFF

j_call: TRBJ2-2
v_call: TRBV9
d_call: NA
clone_size: NA
cdr3_nt: TGTGCCAGCAGCCTCCCCCCGGGTCCCACCGGGGAGCTGTTTTTT
cdr3_aa: CASSLPPGPTGELFF

j_call: TRBJ1-5
v_call: TRBV2
d_call: NA
clone_size: NA
cdr3_nt: TGTGCCAGCAGTGTGGGGAGGCAGCCCCAGCATTTT
cdr3_aa: CASSVGRQPQHF

j_call: TRBJ2-3
v_call: TRBV5-4
d_call: TRBD2
clone_size: NA
cdr3_nt: TGTGCCAGCAGCTACTCCCGGGAGGCTGATACGCAGTATTTT
cdr3_aa: CASSYSREADTQYF

j_call: TRBJ1-1
v_call: TRBV6-6
d_call: NA
clone_size: once
cdr3_nt: TGTGCCAGCAGTCGTTCAGTGAACACTGAAGCTTTCTTT
cdr3_aa: CASSRSVNTEAFF

j_call: TRBJ2-7
v_call: TRBV11-2
d_call: TRBD2
clone_size: NA
cdr3_nt: TGTGCCAGCAGCTCCGGACTAGCGGGAGTTTACGAGCAGTACTTC
cdr3_aa: CASSSGLAGVYEQYF

j_call: TRBJ1-5
v_call: TRBV2
d_call: NA
clone_size: NA
cdr3_nt: TGTGCCAGCAGGGAGGAAATGGCGTCCCAGCATTTT
cdr3_aa: CASREEMASQHF

j_call: TRBJ2-3
v_call: TRBV7-3
d_call: NA
clone_size: few
cdr3_nt: TGTGCCAGCAGCTTTGAGGGCTGGACAGATACGCAGTATTTT
cdr3_aa: CASSFEGWTDTQYF

j_call: TRBJ1-2
v_call: TRBV5-1
d_call: NA
clone_size: medium-sized
cdr3_nt: TGCGCCAGCAGCTTGGAGGTGACCGGCTATGGCTACACCTTC
cdr3_aa: CASSLEVTGYGYTF